Following are 16 T cell receptor beta chains from one sample sequenced in a study of T cells in Graves' hyperthyroidism and ophthalmopathy. TCR beta CDR3 sequences were amplified from RNA transcripts. Researchers ran a first-round RT-PCR on the TCR CDR3 using the HTBI primer set. TCRdb ran MiXCR on the multiplex PCR reads and lists one entry per CDR3 protein. The sample includes hundreds of thousands of distinct CDR3 sequences, 15% to 20% of them seen just once. Sequenced material: blood. All receptors come from a woman aged 25-40 years with Graves' hyperthyroidism.

This clonotype has a handful of counts. The chain combines TRBV6-5 with TRBJ1-4; no clear D gene. V lost 2 bases and J lost 8, with 6 bases in between. This CDR3 spans 12 amino acids. Germline V lookup: CDR1 MNHEY, CDR2 SVGAGI. CDR3: CASSYAQEKLFF. CDR3 nucleotide sequence: TGTGCCAGCAGTTACGCACAGGAAAAACTGTTTTTT.

In this sample, this clonotype turned up a few times. Possible read error: a much larger clone is one base away. The rearrangement uses TRBV2 and TRBJ2-7; 9 bases match TRBD1. The CDR3 sequence is 14 residues long. Per the germline V gene, CDR1 is SNHLY and CDR2 is FYNNEI. Trimming took 6 bases from V and 7 from J; bases not matched to a gene: 10. CDR3 loop: CASSWSDRGNEQYF. The DNA of the CDR3 is TGTGCCAGCAGCTGGTCGGACAGGGGCAATGAGCAGTACTTC.

This clonotype was counted many times. The chain employs TRBV12-3 or TRBV12-4 and TRBJ2-5; TRBD1 aligns across 12 bases. The CDR3 consists of 16 residues. V gave up 0 bases and J gave up 6 bases; unmatched junction bases: 5. The CDR3 here is CASSLAGTGGAKTQYF. The CDR3 region has the DNA TGTGCCAGCAGTTTAGCCGGGACAGGGGGCGCGAAGACCCAGTACTTC.

With respect to this clonotype: The junction does not match germline at one end; this may be a read error. CDR3 in amino acids: CASSLGLAGGDNEQFF. The DNA for the CDR3 is TGTGCTAGCAGCCTAGGACTAGCGGGAGGGGACAATGAGCAGTTCTTC. The rearrangement links TRBV7-7 to TRBJ2-1, with 15 positions matching TRBD2. Germline loops: CDR1 SSHAT, CDR2 FNYEAQ (reference sequence). The CDR3 totals 16 residues.

The rearrangement links TRBV28 to TRBJ2-3, with 9 bases aligning to TRBD1. Unmatched junction bases numbered 7, after V lost 2 bases and J lost 7 bases. This CDR3 region has 15 residues. Germline CDR1 MDHEN, CDR2 SYDVKM. The CDR3 sequence is CASSLGGTGRNTQYF. CDR3 nucleotide sequence: TGTGCCAGCAGTTTAGGCGGGACAGGGAGGAATACGCAGTATTTT.

This clonotype was seen at least ten times. V is TRBV20-1 and J is TRBJ2-1; 11 bases fit TRBD2. V gave up 0 bases and J gave up 7 bases; unmatched junction bases: 5. The CDR3 has 15 residues. Germline values: CDR1 DFQATT, CDR2 SNEGSKA (reference sequence). Here the CDR3 reads CSARDSGRAWNEQFF. The CDR3 DNA reads TGCAGTGCTAGAGATAGCGGGAGGGCCTGGAATGAGCAGTTCTTC.

In this sample, this clonotype turned up many times. The gene calls are TRBV2 and TRBJ2-3; 13 bases match TRBD2. Germline values: CDR1 SNHLY, CDR2 FYNNEI. The CDR3 contains 19 residues. V was clipped by 5 bases and J by 2 bases; unmatched bases: 13. The CDR3 protein is CASSQGLAGVDTDTDTQYF. In DNA form, the CDR3 reads TGTGCCAGCAGTCAAGGACTAGCGGGAGTTGATACGGACACAGATACGCAGTATTTT.

This clonotype was picked up many times. The V call is TRBV2, the J call TRBJ2-5; D is unresolved. The CDR3 consists of 13 residues. The germline V gene encodes CDR1 SNHLY and CDR2 FYNNEI. The V end lost 4 bases, the J end lost 2 bases, and 8 bases lay between the germline ends. CDR3 sequence: CASSGSRQETQYF. CDR3 coding DNA: TGTGCCAGCAGTGGTAGTAGGCAAGAGACCCAGTACTTC.

This clonotype has only one observation. A much larger clone sits a single nucleotide away, making a read error possible. V usage is TRBV6-4 and J usage is TRBJ1-1; tentatively, D is TRBD1 (5 bases). V was trimmed by 6 bases and J by 4 bases, leaving 15 bases between them. This CDR3 region has 14 residues. Germline CDR1 is MRHNA and CDR2 is SNTAGT. The CDR3 nucleotides read TGTGCCAGCAGCCGGGACGGGGAAGGCACTGAAGCTTTCTTT. This translates into CASSRDGEGTEAFF.

Note on this clonotype: This could be a read error, since a much larger clone is one nucleotide away. The gene calls are TRBV30 and TRBJ2-7, with 8 bases that match TRBD2. The germline V gene encodes CDR1 GTSNPN and CDR2 SVGIG (reference sequence). The CDR3 totals 15 residues. For the CDR3, the DNA is TGTGCCTGGAGTGTCACGTCTAGCGGGCACTACGAGCGGTACTTC. Protein product: CAWSVTSSGHYERYF.

This clonotype was counted a few times. The chain joins TRBV9 to TRBJ2-3; 8 bases match TRBD1. Looked up from germline, CDR1 is SGDLS and CDR2 is YYNGEE. Losses at the gene ends were 0 bases for V and 2 bases for J; bases not matched to a gene: 5. The CDR3 covers 16 residues. CDR3 residues: CASSVVGTGVTDTQYF. Here the CDR3 DNA reads TGTGCCAGCAGCGTAGTAGGGACAGGAGTCACAGATACGCAGTATTTT.

This clonotype was seen only a few times. The V gene is TRBV6-1, the J gene TRBJ1-3, with D unclear. Germline assignment: CDR1 MNHNS and CDR2 SASEGT. The CDR3 has 18 amino acids. The ends were cut back, 11 bases at V and 2 bases at J, with 28 bases in the middle. CDR3 loop: CAGPPPGEPLWAGNTIYF. The DNA for the CDR3 is TGTGCCGGCCCTCCCCCCGGGGAACCCCTTTGGGCTGGAAACACCATATATTTT.

The table lists this clonotype with many counts. The rearrangement joins TRBV7-9 to TRBJ2-1, with D perhaps matching TRBD1 (6 bases). The CDR3 has 12 amino acids. Germline CDR1 is SEHNR and CDR2 is FQNEAQ (reference sequence). V lost 4 bases to trimming and J lost 10 bases, with 11 bases between them. The CDR3 DNA reads TGTGCCAGCAGCTCCACAGGGCCCGAGCAGTTCTTC. Translated, it gives CASSSTGPEQFF.

The chain joins TRBV24-1 to TRBJ2-2, with a tentative D call TRBD1 (5 bases). Germline V gene sequence: CDR1 KGHDR, CDR2 SFDVKD. The CDR3 has 17 residues. V was shortened by 3 bases and J by 0 bases, with 13 bases between the two germline ends. The CDR3 DNA follows: TGTGCCACCAGTGATCCAATAGGGGAATCGAACACCGGGGAGCTGTTTTTT. Translating it yields CATSDPIGESNTGELFF.

The CDR3 here is CASSVVTSGSTDTQYF. The CDR3 bases are TGTGCCAGCAGCGTAGTTACTAGCGGTAGCACAGATACGCAGTATTTT. The chain links TRBV9 to TRBJ2-3, with TRBD2 matching 8 bases. Germline CDR1 is SGDLS and CDR2 is YYNGEE. V lost 0 bases, J lost 0 bases, and 3 bases stayed unmatched. This CDR3 has 16 amino acids.

V gene TRBV5-5 combines with J gene TRBJ2-7; TRBD2 matches 11 bases. Per the germline V gene, CDR1 is SGHKS and CDR2 is YYEKEE (reference sequence). This CDR3 spans 15 amino acids. V lost 4 bases to trimming and J lost 7 bases; unmatched junction nucleotides: 10. The CDR3 protein is CASSTRLAGSQEQYF. Written as DNA, the CDR3 is TGTGCCAGCAGCACCCGACTAGCGGGAAGTCAAGAGCAGTACTTC.